This TCR beta chain was profiled in a study of T cell changes during pregnancy in multiple sclerosis. Clones were read by immunoSEQ multiplex PCR, and TCRdb kept only the in-frame ones, dropping some. The table has some 30,000 clones, around 92% seen once; the top ten hold 4.8%. Trimming took 5 bases from V and 7 from J; bases not matched to a gene: 8. CDR3 length: 13 residues. CDR1 and CDR2 (germline): MNHEY, SMNVEV (reference sequence). The rearrangement joins TRBV27 to TRBJ2-7; TRBD1 matches 7 bases. The source of this sequence is a female donor in good health, enrolled as a control in a pregnancy study. This specimen consisted of peripheral blood, obtained in the first trimester of pregnancy. The CDR3 sequence is CASSITTGVEQYF. CDR3 coding DNA: TGTGCCAGCAGTATCACCACAGGGGTAGAGCAGTACTTC.